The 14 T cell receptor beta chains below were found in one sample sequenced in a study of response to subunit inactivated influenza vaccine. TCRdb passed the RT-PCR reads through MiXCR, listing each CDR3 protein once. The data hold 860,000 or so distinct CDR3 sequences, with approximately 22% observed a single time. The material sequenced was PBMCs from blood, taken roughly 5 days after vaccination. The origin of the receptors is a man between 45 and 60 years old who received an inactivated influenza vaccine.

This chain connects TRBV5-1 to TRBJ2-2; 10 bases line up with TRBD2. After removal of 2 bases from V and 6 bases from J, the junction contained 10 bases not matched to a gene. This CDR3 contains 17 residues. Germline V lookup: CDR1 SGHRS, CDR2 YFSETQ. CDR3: CASSLRPSSGGSGELFF. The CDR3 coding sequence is TGCGCCAGCAGCTTAAGACCCTCTAGCGGGGGCTCCGGGGAGCTGTTTTTT.

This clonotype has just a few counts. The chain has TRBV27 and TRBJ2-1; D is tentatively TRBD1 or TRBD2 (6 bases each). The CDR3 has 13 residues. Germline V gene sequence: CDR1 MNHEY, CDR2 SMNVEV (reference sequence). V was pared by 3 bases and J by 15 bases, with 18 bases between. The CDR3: CASSFAGHPRRFF. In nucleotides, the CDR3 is TGTGCCAGCAGTTTTGCGGGACACCCAAGGCGGTTCTTC.

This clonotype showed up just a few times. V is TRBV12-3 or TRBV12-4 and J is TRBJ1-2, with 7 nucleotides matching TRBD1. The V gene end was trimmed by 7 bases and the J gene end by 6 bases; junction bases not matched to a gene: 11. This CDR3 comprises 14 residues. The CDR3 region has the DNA TGTGCCAGCACCGCAACAGGGGTCGGAAATGGCTACACCTTC. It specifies CASTATGVGNGYTF.

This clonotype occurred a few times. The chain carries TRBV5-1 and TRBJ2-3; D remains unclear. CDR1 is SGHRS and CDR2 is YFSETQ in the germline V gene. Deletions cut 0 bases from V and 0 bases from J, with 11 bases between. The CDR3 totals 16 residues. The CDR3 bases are TGCGCCAGCAGCTTGGCTTCAGTACCAAGCACAGATACGCAGTATTTT. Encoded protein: CASSLASVPSTDTQYF.

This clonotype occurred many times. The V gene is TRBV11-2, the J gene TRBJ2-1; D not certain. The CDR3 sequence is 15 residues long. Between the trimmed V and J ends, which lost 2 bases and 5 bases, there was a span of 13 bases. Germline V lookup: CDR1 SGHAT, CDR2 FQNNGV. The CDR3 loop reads CASSLPFSIDNEQFF. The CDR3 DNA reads TGTGCCAGCAGCTTACCCTTTTCGATAGACAATGAGCAGTTCTTC. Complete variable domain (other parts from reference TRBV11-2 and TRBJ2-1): EAGVAQSPRYKIIEKRQSVAFWCNPISGHATLYWYQQILGQGPKLLIQFQNNGVVDDSQLPKDRFSAERLKGVDSTLKIQPAKLEDSAVYLCASSLPFSIDNEQFFGPGTRLTVL.

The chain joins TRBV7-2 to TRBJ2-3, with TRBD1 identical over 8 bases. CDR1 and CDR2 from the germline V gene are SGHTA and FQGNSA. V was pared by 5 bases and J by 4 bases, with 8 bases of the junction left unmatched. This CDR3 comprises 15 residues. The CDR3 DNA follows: TGTGCCAGCAGCCCCCAGGGGGCGCGTTCAGATACGCAGTATTTT. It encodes CASSPQGARSDTQYF.

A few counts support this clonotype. This chain's CDR3 is CASSPFGTWWQYF. The CDR3 DNA is TGTGCCAGCAGCCCCTTCGGAACGTGGTGGCAGTATTTT. This chain uses TRBV4-2 with TRBJ2-3; unclear D gene. Germline loops: CDR1 LGHNA, CDR2 YNFKEQ. Trimming shortened V by 4 bases and J by 11 bases, and 16 bases separated the two germline ends. This CDR3 is 13 amino acids long.

The DNA of the CDR3 is TGTGCCAGCAGCTTAGACTTTTTCCGGATGGGGCAGGGTGAGCAGTTCTTC. This sequence encodes CASSLDFFRMGQGEQFF. This sequence joins TRBV11-2 and TRBJ2-1, with D possibly being TRBD1 (5 bases). V lost 0 bases, J lost 9 bases, and 21 bases lay in between. Germline V lookup: CDR1 SGHAT, CDR2 FQNNGV. This CDR3 comprises 17 residues.

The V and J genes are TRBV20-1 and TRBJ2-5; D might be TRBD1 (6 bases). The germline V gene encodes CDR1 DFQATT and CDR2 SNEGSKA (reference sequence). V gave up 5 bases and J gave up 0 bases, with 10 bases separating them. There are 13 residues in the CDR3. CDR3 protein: CSADGTNQETQYF. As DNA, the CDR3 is TGCAGTGCTGACGGGACAAACCAAGAGACCCAGTACTTC.

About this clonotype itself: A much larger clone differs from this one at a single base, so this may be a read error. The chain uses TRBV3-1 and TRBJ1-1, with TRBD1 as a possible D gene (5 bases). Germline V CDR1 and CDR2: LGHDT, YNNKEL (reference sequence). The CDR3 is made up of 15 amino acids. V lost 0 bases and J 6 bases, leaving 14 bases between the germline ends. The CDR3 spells CASSQDGAVKAEAFF. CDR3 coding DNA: TGTGCCAGCAGCCAAGACGGGGCAGTGAAAGCTGAAGCTTTCTTT.

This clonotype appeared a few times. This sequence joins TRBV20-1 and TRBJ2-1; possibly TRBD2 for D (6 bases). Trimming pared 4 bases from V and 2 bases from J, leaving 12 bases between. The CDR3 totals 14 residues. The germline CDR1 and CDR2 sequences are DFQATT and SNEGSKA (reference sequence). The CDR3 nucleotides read TGCAGTGCTAATGAGGGAGGAACCTACAATGAGCAGTTCTTC. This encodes CSANEGGTYNEQFF.

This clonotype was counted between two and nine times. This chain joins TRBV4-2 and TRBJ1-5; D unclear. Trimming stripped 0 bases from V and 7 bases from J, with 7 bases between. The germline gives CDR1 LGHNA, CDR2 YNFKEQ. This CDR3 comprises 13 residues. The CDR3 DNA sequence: TGTGCCAGCAGCCAAGATGTCGGGCAGCCCCAGCATTTT. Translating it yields CASSQDVGQPQHF.

This CDR3 reads CASSRPALASEQYF. DNA for the CDR3: TGTGCCAGCAGTCGACCGGCCCTTGCTTCCGAGCAGTACTTC. The gene calls are TRBV2 and TRBJ2-7; D is undetermined. Deletions cut 5 bases from V and 6 bases from J, with 17 bases between. This CDR3 spans 14 amino acids. Germline loops: CDR1 SNHLY, CDR2 FYNNEI. Full variable domain (outside the CDR3, taken from reference TRBV2 and TRBJ2-7): EPEVTQTPSHQVTQMGQEVILRCVPISNHLYFYWYRQILGQKVEFLVSFYNNEISEKSEIFDDQFSVERPDGSNFTLKIRSTKLEDSAMYFCASSRPALASEQYFGPGTRLTVT.

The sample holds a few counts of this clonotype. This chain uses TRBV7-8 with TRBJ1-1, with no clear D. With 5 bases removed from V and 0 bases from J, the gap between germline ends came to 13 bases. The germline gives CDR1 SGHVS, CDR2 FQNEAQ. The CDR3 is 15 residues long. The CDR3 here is CASSPRTEMNTEAFF. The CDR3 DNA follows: TGTGCCAGCAGCCCCCGGACGGAGATGAACACTGAAGCTTTCTTT.